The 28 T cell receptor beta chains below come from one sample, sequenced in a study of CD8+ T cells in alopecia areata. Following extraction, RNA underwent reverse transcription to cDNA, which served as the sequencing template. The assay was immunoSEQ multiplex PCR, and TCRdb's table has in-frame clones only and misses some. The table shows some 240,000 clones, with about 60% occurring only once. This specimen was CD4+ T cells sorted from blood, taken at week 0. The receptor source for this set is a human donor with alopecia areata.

This CDR3 is CASRGLGPGTDTQYF. The CDR3 region has the DNA TGTGCCAGCAGGGGACTCGGCCCCGGCACAGATACGCAGTATTTT. The rearrangement links TRBV6-5 to TRBJ2-3; tentatively, D is TRBD2 (6 bases). From germline, CDR1 is MNHEY and CDR2 SVGAGI. This CDR3 has 15 residues. V was shortened by 6 bases and J by 1 base, with 14 bases between the two germline ends.

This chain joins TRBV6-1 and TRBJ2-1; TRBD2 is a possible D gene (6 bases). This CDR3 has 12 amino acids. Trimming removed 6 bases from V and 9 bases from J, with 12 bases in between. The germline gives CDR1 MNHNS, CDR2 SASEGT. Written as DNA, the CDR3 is TGTGCCAGCAGCGGAGGGTGGGGTGAGCAGTTCTTC. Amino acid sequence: CASSGGWGEQFF.

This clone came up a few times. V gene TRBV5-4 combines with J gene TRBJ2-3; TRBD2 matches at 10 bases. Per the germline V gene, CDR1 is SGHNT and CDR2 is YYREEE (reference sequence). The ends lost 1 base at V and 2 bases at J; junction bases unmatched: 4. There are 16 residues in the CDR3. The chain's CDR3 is CASSLKLAGNTDTQYF. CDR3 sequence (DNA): TGTGCCAGCAGCTTGAAACTAGCGGGAAACACAGATACGCAGTATTTT.

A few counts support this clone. The CDR3 loop is CSVEASGRALDEQFF. The CDR3 coding sequence is TGCAGCGTTGAGGCTAGCGGGAGGGCCCTCGATGAGCAGTTCTTC. This rearrangement joins TRBV29-1 to TRBJ2-1, with TRBD2 identical over 12 bases. The V segment lost 3 bases and the J segment 8 bases; nucleotides outside the gene matches: 8. The CDR3 consists of 15 residues. Per germline, CDR1 SQVTM and CDR2 ANQGSEA.

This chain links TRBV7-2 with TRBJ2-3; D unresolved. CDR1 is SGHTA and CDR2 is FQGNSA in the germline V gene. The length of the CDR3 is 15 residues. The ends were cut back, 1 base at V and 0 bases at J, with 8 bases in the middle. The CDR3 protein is CASSLGQISTDTQYF. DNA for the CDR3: TGTGCCAGCAGCTTAGGGCAGATTAGCACAGATACGCAGTATTTT.

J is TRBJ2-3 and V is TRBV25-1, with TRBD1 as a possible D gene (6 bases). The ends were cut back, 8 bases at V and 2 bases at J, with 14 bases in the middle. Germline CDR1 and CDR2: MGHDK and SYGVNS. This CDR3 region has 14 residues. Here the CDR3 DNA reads TGTGCCAGCTCCTGGGACATCCCCACAGATACGCAGTATTTT. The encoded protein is CASSWDIPTDTQYF.

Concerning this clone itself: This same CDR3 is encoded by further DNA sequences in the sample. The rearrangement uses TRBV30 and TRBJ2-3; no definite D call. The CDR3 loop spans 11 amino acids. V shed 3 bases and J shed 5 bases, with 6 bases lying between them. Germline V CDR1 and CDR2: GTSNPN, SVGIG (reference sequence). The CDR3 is CAWSVRDTQYF. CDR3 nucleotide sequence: TGTGCCTGGAGCGTGAGAGATACGCAGTATTTT.

CDR3 in amino acids: CASSQVDRSYGYTF. DNA for the CDR3: TGCGCCAGCAGCCAGGTCGACAGGAGCTATGGCTACACCTTC. The chain couples TRBV4-1 to TRBJ1-2, with D possibly being TRBD1 (6 bases). V gave up 3 bases and J gave up 4 bases, with 12 bases separating them. Germline-derived CDR1 and CDR2 are MGHRA and YSYEKL. The CDR3 has 14 residues.

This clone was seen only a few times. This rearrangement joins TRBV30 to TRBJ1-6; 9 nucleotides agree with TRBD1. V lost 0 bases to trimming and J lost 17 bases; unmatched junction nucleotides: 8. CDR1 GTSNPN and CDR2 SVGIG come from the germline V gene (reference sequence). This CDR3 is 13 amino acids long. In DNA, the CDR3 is TGTGCCTGGAGTGTTTACGACCGGGACAGGGTCCACTTT. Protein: CAWSVYDRDRVHF.

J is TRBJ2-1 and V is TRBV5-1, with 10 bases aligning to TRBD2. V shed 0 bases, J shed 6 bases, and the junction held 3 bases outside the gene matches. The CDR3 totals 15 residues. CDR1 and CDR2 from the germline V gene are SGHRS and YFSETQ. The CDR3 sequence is CASSLGSSGGNEQFF. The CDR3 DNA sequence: TGCGCCAGCAGCTTGGGGTCTAGCGGGGGCAATGAGCAGTTCTTC.

The CDR3 region has the DNA TGCGCCAGCAGCTTAGGGGACTCCTACAATGAGCAGTTCTTC. It translates to CASSLGDSYNEQFF. The chain combines TRBV5-1 with TRBJ2-1, with D tentatively TRBD1 (5 bases). Germline assignment: CDR1 SGHRS and CDR2 YFSETQ. The CDR3 has 14 residues. Trimming removed 2 bases from V and 0 bases from J, with 6 bases in between.

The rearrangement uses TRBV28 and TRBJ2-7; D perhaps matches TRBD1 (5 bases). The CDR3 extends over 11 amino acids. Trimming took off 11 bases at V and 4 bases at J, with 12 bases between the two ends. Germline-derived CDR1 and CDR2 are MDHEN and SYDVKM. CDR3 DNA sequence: TGTGCCGCGTTGGGGCATTACGAGCAGTACTTC. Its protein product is CAALGHYEQYF. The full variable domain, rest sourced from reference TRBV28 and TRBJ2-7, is DVKVTQSSRYLVKRTGEKVFLECVQDMDHENMFWYRQDPGLGLRLIYFSYDVKMKEKGDIPEGYSVSREKKERFSLILESASTNQTSMYLCAALGHYEQYFGPGTRLTVT.

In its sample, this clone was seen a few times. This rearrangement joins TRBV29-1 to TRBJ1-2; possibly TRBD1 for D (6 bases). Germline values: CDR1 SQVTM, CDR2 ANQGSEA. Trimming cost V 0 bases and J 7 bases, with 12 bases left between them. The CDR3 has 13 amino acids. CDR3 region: CSVEEAGVGGYTF. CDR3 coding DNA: TGCAGCGTTGAAGAGGCAGGGGTCGGTGGCTACACCTTC.

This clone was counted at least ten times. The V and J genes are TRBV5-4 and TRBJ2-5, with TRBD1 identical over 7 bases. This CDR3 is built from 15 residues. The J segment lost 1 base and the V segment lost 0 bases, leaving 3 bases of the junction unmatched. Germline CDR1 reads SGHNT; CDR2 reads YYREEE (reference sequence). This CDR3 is CASSLEAGGQETQYF. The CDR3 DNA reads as TGTGCCAGCAGCTTGGAGGCAGGGGGCCAAGAGACCCAGTACTTC.

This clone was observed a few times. The CDR3 bases are TGCGCCAGCAGCCGAGGGAGATGGACAGCGGATGAAGAGACCCAGTACTTC. It translates to CASSRGRWTADEETQYF. V is TRBV4-1 and J is TRBJ2-5; TRBD1 might be the D (6 bases). The germline gives CDR1 MGHRA, CDR2 YSYEKL. V lost 4 bases and J 3 bases, leaving 21 bases between the germline ends. This CDR3 is 17 amino acids long.

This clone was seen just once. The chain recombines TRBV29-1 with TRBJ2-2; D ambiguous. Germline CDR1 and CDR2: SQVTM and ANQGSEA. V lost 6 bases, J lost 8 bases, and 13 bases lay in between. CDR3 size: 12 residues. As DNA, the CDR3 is TGCAGCGTACGGACCGCCTTAGGGGAGCTGTTTTTT. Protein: CSVRTALGELFF.

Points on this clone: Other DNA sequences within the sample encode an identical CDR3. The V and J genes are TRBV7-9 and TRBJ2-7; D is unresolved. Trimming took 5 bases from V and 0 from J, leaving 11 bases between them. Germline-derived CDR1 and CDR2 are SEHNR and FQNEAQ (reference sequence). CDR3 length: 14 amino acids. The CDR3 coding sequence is TGTGCCAGCAGCCTGACTGGCAGCTCCTACGAGCAGTACTTC. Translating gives CASSLTGSSYEQYF.

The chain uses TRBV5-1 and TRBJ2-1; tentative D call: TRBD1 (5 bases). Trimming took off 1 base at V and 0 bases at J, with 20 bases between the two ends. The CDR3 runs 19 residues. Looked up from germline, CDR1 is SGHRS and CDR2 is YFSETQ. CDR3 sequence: CASSLSHLGDPYSYNEQFF. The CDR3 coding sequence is TGCGCCAGCAGCTTGTCCCATCTAGGGGATCCATACTCCTACAATGAGCAGTTCTTC.

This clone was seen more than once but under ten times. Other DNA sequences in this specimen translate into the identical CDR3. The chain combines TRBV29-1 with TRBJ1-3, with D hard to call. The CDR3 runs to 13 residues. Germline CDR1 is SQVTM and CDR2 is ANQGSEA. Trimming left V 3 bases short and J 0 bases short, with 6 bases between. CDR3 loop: CSVEGLSGNTIYF. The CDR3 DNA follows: TGCAGCGTTGAGGGCCTCTCTGGAAACACCATATATTTT.

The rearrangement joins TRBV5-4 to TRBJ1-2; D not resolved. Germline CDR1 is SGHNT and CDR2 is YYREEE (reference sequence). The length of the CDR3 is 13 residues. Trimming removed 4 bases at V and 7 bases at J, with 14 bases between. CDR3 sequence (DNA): TGTGCCAGCAGCCAGAAGACGGAGTTTGGCTACACCTTC. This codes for CASSQKTEFGYTF.

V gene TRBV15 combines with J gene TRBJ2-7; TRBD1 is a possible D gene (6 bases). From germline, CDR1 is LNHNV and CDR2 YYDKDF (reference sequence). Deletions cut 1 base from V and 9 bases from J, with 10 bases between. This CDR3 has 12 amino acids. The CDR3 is CATSRGTGSQYF. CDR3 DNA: TGTGCCACCAGCAGAGGTACAGGGTCGCAGTACTTC.

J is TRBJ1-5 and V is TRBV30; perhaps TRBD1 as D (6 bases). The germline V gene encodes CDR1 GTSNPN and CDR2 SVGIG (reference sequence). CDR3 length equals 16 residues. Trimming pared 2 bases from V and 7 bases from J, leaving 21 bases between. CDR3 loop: CAWSSPTGWGYQPQHF. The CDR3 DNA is TGTGCCTGGAGTTCCCCGACAGGATGGGGGTACCAGCCCCAGCATTTT.

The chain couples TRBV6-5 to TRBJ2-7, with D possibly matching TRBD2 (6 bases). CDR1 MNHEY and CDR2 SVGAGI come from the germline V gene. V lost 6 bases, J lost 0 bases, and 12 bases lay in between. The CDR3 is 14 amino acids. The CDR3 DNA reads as TGTGCCAGCAGGATGGACGGGAGCTCCTACGAGCAGTACTTC. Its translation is CASRMDGSSYEQYF.

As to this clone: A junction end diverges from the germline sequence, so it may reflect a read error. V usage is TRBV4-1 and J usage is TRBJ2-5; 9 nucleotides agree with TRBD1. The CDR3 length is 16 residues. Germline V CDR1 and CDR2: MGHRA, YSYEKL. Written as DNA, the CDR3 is TGTGCCAGCAGCCAAGATCGGGGGACAGGGACAGAGACCCAGTACTTC. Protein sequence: CASSQDRGTGTETQYF.

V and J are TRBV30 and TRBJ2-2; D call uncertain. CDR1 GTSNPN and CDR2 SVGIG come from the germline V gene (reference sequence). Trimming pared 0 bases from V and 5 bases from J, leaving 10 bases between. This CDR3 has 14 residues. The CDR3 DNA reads TGTGCCTGGAGTGTATTGAGGAGAACCGGGGAGCTGTTTTTT. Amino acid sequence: CAWSVLRRTGELFF. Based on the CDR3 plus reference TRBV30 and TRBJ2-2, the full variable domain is SQTIHQWPATLVQPVGSPLSLECTVEGTSNPNLYWYRQAAGRGLQLLFYSVGIGQISSEVPQNLSASRPQDRQFILSSKKLLLSDSGFYLCAWSVLRRTGELFFGEGSRLTVL.

The CDR3 sequence: CASSLQGRGGEQYF. Written as DNA, the CDR3 is TGTGCCAGCAGCCTACAGGGGAGGGGTGGCGAGCAGTACTTC. The rearrangement uses TRBV6-5 and TRBJ2-7; either TRBD1 or TRBD2 may supply D (7 bases each). Germline-derived CDR1 and CDR2 are MNHEY and SVGAGI. The CDR3 is 14 residues long. Between the trimmed V and J ends, which lost 6 bases and 6 bases, there was a span of 18 bases.

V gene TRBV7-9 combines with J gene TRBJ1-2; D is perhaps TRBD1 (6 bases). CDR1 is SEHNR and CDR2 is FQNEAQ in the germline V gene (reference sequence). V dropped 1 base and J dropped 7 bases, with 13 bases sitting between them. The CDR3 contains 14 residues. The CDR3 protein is CASSLVTQGLGYTF. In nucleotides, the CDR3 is TGTGCCAGCAGCTTAGTTACACAGGGACTTGGCTACACCTTC. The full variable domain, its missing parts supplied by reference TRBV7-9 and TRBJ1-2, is DTGVSQNPRHKITKRGQNVTFRCDPISEHNRLYWYRQTLGQGPEFLTYFQNEAQLEKSRLLSDRFSAERPKGSFSTLEIQRTEQGDSAMYLCASSLVTQGLGYTFGSGTRLTVV.

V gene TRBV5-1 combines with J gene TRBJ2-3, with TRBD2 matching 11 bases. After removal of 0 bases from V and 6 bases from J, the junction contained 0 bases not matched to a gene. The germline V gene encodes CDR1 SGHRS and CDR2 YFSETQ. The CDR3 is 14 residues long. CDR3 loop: CASSLASGGDTQYF. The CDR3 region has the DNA TGCGCCAGCAGCTTGGCTAGCGGGGGGGATACGCAGTATTTT. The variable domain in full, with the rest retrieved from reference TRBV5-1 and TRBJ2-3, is KAGVTQTPRYLIKTRGQQVTLSCSPISGHRSVSWYQQTPGQGLQFLFEYFSETQRNKGNFPGRFSGRQFSNSRSEMNVSTLELGDSALYLCASSLASGGDTQYFGPGTRLTVL.